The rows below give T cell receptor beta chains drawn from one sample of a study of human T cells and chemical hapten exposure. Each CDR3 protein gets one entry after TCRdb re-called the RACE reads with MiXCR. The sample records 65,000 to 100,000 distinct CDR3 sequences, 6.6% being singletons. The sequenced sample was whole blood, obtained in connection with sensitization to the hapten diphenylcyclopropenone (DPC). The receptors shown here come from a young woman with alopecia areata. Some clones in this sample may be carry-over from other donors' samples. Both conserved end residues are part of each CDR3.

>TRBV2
CASSARLAGGIHTQYF
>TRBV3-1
CASSHGTGRVEAFF
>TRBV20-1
CSASHAAKNIQYF
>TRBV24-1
CATSDFGTGGGTFF
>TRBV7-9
CASSPTSGESTDTQYF
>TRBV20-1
CSAPRGDLQSPLHF
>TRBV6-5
CASSYSWGQETQYF
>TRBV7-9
CASSAGQSNEKLFF
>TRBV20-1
CSARDRRTADTQYF
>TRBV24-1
CATSDLTGGAPNRTTDTQYF
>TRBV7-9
CASSEMDIAKNIQYF
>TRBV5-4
CASSLGGSPQTQYF
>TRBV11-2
CASSPFYAGDTEAFF